The following is a T cell receptor (beta chain) sequence with its context. Sequence at one end of the junction differs from germline and may be a read error. This sample is part of a study of tumor and adjacent non-tumor tissue in lung cancer. Study context: On average, productive TCRbeta reads reached around 4 million per sample.

The template was RNA from unsorted bulk tissue. Distant lung tissue was collected more than 3 cm away from the tumor edge. Per the germline V gene, CDR1 is SGHAT and CDR2 is FQNNGV. This CDR3 is 15 amino acids long. Three rounds of nested PCR, following a modified ARM-PCR protocol, produced the TCRbeta library. MiXCR, applied by TCRdb to the multiplex PCR reads, yields one record per CDR3 protein. The table lists roughly 75,000 distinct CDR3 sequences, roughly 70% of them singletons. What was sequenced was distant non-tumor lung tissue. The chain combines TRBV11-2 with TRBJ2-1, with 9 positions matching TRBD2. The origin of this receptor is a woman aged 45-65 years with non-small cell lung cancer. Here the CDR3 reads CVSSRASGNHNEQFF. CDR3 DNA sequence: TGTGTCAGCAGCCGGGCTAGCGGGAATCACAATGAGCAGTTCTTC.